The 14 T cell receptor beta chains reported below all come from one sample, sequenced in a study of control samples from healthy donors and cancer patients. The data were produced by immunoSEQ multiplex PCR, yet TCRdb's version contains in-frame clones alone and is incomplete. The sample lists approximately 3,000 clones, about four fifths occurring once. Sequenced: formalin-fixed, paraffin-embedded tissue. These receptor sequences come from a male donor with melanoma.

The CDR3 reads CASSSAGIYEQYF. DNA of the CDR3: TGTGCCAGCAGTTCTGCAGGGATCTACGAGCAGTACTTC. The V call is TRBV6-5, the J call TRBJ2-7, with D possibly being TRBD1 (5 bases). The CDR3 is 13 residues long. V was trimmed by 4 bases and J by 3 bases, leaving 10 bases between them. The V gene's germline CDR1 is MNHEY and CDR2 SVGAGI.

The gene calls are TRBV9 and TRBJ2-3; D perhaps matches TRBD2 (6 bases). CDR1 and CDR2 (germline): SGDLS, YYNGEE. Trimming stripped 0 bases from V and 7 bases from J, with 21 bases between. The CDR3 consists of 17 residues. Here the CDR3 reads CASSVGPGLVGGNTQYF. The CDR3 nucleotides are TGTGCCAGCAGCGTAGGCCCTGGACTTGTCGGCGGGAATACGCAGTATTTT.

The rearrangement joins TRBV28 to TRBJ1-1, with TRBD1 as a possible D gene (5 bases). The CDR3 spans 18 residues. Germline CDR1 MDHEN, CDR2 SYDVKM. Trimming cost V 7 bases and J 1 base, with 25 bases left between them. The chain's CDR3 is CASMRSRVSRGSNTEAFF. DNA of the CDR3: TGTGCCAGCATGAGAAGTAGGGTGTCAAGGGGATCGAACACTGAAGCTTTCTTT.

In this sample, this clone turned up a few times. The chain uses TRBV12-3 or TRBV12-4 and TRBJ1-1; possibly TRBD1 for D (5 bases). This CDR3 has 13 amino acids. Trimming pared 2 bases from V and 2 bases from J, leaving 6 bases between. The CDR3, as DNA: TGTGCCAGCAGTTTACAGGGAAACACTGAAGCTTTCTTT. Residues: CASSLQGNTEAFF.

This rearrangement joins TRBV11-3 to TRBJ2-5, with 9 bases that match TRBD2. Germline V gene lookup returns CDR1 SGHNT and CDR2 YENEEA. Losses at the gene ends were 3 bases for V and 5 bases for J; bases not matched to a gene: 7. The CDR3 runs 15 residues. CDR3 region: CASSLWREGQETQYF. Written as DNA, the CDR3 is TGTGCCAGCAGCTTGTGGCGGGAGGGCCAGGAGACCCAGTACTTC.

This chain uses TRBV13 with TRBJ2-3; D possibly corresponds to TRBD2 (5 bases). Trimming stripped 5 bases from V and 5 bases from J, with 14 bases between. This CDR3 contains 14 residues. Germline CDR1 is PRHDT and CDR2 is FYEKMQ (reference sequence). The CDR3 reads CASSLSGSLDTQYF. The CDR3 DNA is TGTGCCAGCAGCCTTTCGGGATCCTTAGATACGCAGTATTTT. Full variable domain (outside the CDR3, taken from reference TRBV13 and TRBJ2-3): AAGVIQSPRHLIKEKRETATLKCYPIPRHDTVYWYQQGPGQDPQFLISFYEKMQSDKGSIPDRFSAQQFSDYHSELNMSSLELGDSALYFCASSLSGSLDTQYFGPGTRLTVL.

The chain is built from TRBV11-2 and TRBJ1-3; D ambiguous. CDR1 SGHAT and CDR2 FQNNGV come from the germline V gene. This CDR3 has 15 residues. The germline V and J ends were trimmed by 5 bases and 2 bases, with 13 bases remaining between them. CDR3 in DNA: TGTGCCAGCAGCATAGGAGTCCTACCTGGAAACACCATATATTTT. Residues: CASSIGVLPGNTIYF.

This chain connects TRBV7-2 to TRBJ1-1, with D possibly TRBD1 on 6 matching bases. V was trimmed by 3 bases and J by 0 bases, leaving 11 bases between them. CDR1 and CDR2 from the germline V gene are SGHTA and FQGNSA. The length of the CDR3 is 15 residues. The CDR3 region has the DNA TGTGCCAGCAGCTTTCAACGACAGGTGAACACTGAAGCTTTCTTT. Translated, it gives CASSFQRQVNTEAFF. The full variable domain, in which reference TRBV7-2 and TRBJ1-1 provide the parts outside the CDR3, is GAGVSQSPSNKVTEKGKDVELRCDPISGHTALYWYRQSLGQGLEFLIYFQGNSAPDKSGLPSDRFSAERTGGSVSTLTIQRTQQEDSAVYLCASSFQRQVNTEAFFGQGTRLTVV.

In its sample, this clone was seen once. The chain employs TRBV6-2 or TRBV6-3 and TRBJ2-7; D is unresolved. V was cut by 4 bases and J by 2 bases, with 15 bases left in between. From germline, CDR1 is MNHEY and CDR2 SVGEGT. The length of the CDR3 is 15 residues. CDR3 bases: TGTGCCAGCAGTTGGGCACAGCGATTAACCTACGAGCAGTACTTC. Its translation is CASSWAQRLTYEQYF.

The CDR3 sequence: CASSSNSGEQYF. CDR3 bases: TGTGCCAGCAGCTCAAATTCTGGCGAGCAGTACTTC. This chain links TRBV7-9 with TRBJ2-7; D unresolved. Germline V gene data show CDR1 as SEHNR and CDR2 as FQNEAQ (reference sequence). V lost 4 bases to trimming and J lost 6 bases, with 10 bases between them. This CDR3 is 12 amino acids long.

The chain links TRBV2 to TRBJ2-6; D is unclear. Germline CDR1 and CDR2: SNHLY and FYNNEI. This CDR3 has 13 amino acids. V lost 6 bases to trimming and J lost 2 bases, with 5 bases between them. This CDR3 reads CASSQTGANVLTF. CDR3 coding DNA: TGTGCCAGCAGCCAAACTGGGGCCAACGTCCTGACTTTC.

This chain links TRBV9 with TRBJ2-1; maybe TRBD1 (6 bases). Trimming pared 5 bases from V and 5 bases from J, leaving 23 bases between. The germline CDR1 and CDR2 sequences are SGDLS and YYNGEE. The CDR3 contains 17 residues. This CDR3 is CASSSHPPGAVNNEQFF. For the CDR3, the DNA is TGTGCCAGCAGTTCCCACCCCCCAGGGGCAGTGAACAATGAGCAGTTCTTC.

The chain is built from TRBV20-1 and TRBJ1-2; D unclear. V shed 3 bases and J shed 3 bases, with 11 bases lying between them. CDR1 is DFQATT and CDR2 is SNEGSKA in the germline V gene (reference sequence). This CDR3 is built from 13 residues. The CDR3 coding sequence is TGCAGTGCTAGTGGGCAGACCGACTATGGCTACACCTTC. Translating it yields CSASGQTDYGYTF.

This clone turned up a few times. The chain employs TRBV29-1 and TRBJ1-1; D not resolved. Trimming cost V 8 bases and J 0 bases, with 13 bases left between them. CDR1 and CDR2 (germline): SQVTM, ANQGSEA. This CDR3 is 13 amino acids long. The CDR3 reads CSITGQMNTEAFF. For the CDR3, the DNA is TGCAGCATCACTGGGCAAATGAACACTGAAGCTTTCTTT. The variable domain in full, with the rest retrieved from reference TRBV29-1 and TRBJ1-1, is SAVISQKPSRDICQRGTSLTIQCQVDSQVTMMFWYRQQPGQSLTLIATANQGSEATYESGFVIDKFPISRPNLTFSTLTVSNMSPEDSSIYLCSITGQMNTEAFFGQGTRLTVV.